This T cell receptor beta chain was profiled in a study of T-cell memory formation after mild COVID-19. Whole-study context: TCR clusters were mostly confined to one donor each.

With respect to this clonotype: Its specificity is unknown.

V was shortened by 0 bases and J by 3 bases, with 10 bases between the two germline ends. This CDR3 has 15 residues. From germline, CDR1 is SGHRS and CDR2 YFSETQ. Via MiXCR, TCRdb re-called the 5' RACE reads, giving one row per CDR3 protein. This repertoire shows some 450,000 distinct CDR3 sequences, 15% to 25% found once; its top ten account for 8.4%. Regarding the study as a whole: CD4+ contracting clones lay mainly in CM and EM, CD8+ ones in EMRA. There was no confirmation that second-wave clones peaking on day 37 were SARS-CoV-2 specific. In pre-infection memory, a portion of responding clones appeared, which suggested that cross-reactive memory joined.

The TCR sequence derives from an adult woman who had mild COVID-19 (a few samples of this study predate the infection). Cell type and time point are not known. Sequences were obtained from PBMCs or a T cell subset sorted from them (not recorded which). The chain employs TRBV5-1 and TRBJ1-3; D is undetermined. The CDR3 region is CASSLEGGLGNTIYF. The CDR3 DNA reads TGCGCCAGCAGCTTGGAAGGCGGCCTTGGAAACACCATATATTTT.